This entry lists 2 T cell receptor beta chains sequenced from one sample in a study of shared clonotypes between healthy human individuals. Measured with immunoSEQ multiplex PCR; TCRdb has only the in-frame clones, and not every one. The sample has about 490,000 clones, roughly 85% seen once. Sequencing was carried out using PBMCs. Source of these receptors: a woman aged 40 to 55 in good health. Some clones in this sample may be carry-over from other donors' samples.

V gene TRBV9 combines with J gene TRBJ2-1; D possibly matches TRBD1 or TRBD2 (5 bases each). Germline loops: CDR1 SGDLS, CDR2 YYNGEE. The V end was cut by 5 bases, the J end by 2 bases, with 11 bases between. CDR3 length: 14 residues. CDR3: CASRPGPTYNEQFF. DNA of the CDR3: TGTGCCAGCAGGCCGGGACCCACCTACAATGAGCAGTTCTTC.

This sequence joins TRBV20-1 and TRBJ2-1; D ambiguous. The germline V and J ends were trimmed by 3 bases and 7 bases, with 7 bases remaining between them. The CDR3 loop spans 11 amino acids. In germline, CDR1 is DFQATT, CDR2 SNEGSKA (reference sequence). CDR3 loop: CSASEWNEQFF. The CDR3 nucleotides are TGCAGTGCTAGCGAGTGGAATGAGCAGTTCTTC.